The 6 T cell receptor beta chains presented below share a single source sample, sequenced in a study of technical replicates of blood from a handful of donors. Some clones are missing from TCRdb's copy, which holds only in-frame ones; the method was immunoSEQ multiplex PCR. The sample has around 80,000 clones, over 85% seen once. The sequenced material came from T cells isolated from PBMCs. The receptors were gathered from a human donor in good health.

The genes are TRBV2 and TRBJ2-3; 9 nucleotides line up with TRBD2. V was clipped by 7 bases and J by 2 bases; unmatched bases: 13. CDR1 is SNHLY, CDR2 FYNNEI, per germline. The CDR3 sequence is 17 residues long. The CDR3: CASIAWRGGSFTDTQYF. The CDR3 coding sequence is TGTGCCAGCATCGCTTGGCGGGGGGGCTCTTTCACAGATACGCAGTATTTT.

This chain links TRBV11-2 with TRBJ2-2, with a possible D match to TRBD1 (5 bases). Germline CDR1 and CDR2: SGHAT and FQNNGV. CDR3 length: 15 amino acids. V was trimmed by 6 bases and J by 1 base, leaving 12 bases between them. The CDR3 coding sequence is TGTGCCAGCAGTCATGCCCAGGGGAACACCGGGGAGCTGTTTTTT. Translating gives CASSHAQGNTGELFF.

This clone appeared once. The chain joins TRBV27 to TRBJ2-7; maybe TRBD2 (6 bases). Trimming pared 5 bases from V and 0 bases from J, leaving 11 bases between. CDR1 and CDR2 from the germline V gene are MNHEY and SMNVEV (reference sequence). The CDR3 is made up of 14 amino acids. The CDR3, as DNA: TGTGCCAGCAGTGTTGGGGGGAGCTCCTACGAGCAGTACTTC. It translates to CASSVGGSSYEQYF.

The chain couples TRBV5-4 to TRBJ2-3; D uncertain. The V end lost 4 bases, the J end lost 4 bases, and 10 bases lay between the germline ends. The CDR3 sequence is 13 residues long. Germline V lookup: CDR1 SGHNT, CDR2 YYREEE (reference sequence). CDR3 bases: TGTGCCAGCAGCCCCCCTAGGTCAGATACGCAGTATTTT. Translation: CASSPPRSDTQYF. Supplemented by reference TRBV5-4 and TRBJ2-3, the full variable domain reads ETGVTQSPTHLIKTRGQQVTLRCSSQSGHNTVSWYQQALGQGPQFIFQYYREEENGRGNFPPRFSGLQFPNYSSELNVNALELDDSALYLCASSPPRSDTQYFGPGTRLTVL.

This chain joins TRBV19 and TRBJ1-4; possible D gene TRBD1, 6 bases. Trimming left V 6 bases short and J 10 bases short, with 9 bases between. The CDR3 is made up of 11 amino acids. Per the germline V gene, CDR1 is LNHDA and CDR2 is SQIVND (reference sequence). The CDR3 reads CASSVQGKLFF. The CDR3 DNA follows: TGTGCCAGTAGCGTACAGGGAAAACTGTTTTTT. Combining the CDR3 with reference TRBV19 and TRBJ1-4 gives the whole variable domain DGGITQSPKYLFRKEGQNVTLSCEQNLNHDAMYWYRQDPGQGLRLIYYSQIVNDFQKGDIAEGYSVSREKKESFPLTVTSAQKNPTAFYLCASSVQGKLFFGSGTQLSVL.

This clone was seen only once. CDR3 sequence reads: CASSLAGPRTEAFF. The CDR3 DNA reads as TGTGCCAGCAGCTTAGCAGGGCCGAGGACTGAAGCTTTCTTT. This rearrangement joins TRBV13 to TRBJ1-1; TRBD1 is a possible D gene (5 bases). Germline lookup yields CDR1 PRHDT and CDR2 FYEKMQ (reference sequence). Between the trimmed V and J ends, which lost 1 base and 5 bases, there was a span of 11 bases. This CDR3 spans 14 amino acids.